Below, one TCR beta chain is given with its context. This clone showed up just a few times. Its antigen is unknown. Per-base quality was not reported, and no clone a single base away is much larger than it. The data originate from a study of blood T cell repertoires in COVID-19 (dated by TCRdb to the early 2020s). Context from the whole study: Samples from collaborators originated in the United States, Italy and Spain and spanned both the acute and convalescent phases of COVID-19. The repertoires were released in a freely available public database intended as a resource for research on the immune response to SARS-CoV-2. Where HLA class I and class II types were available, the types were taken from metadata supplied by the sample provider, not from assay-based typing. Deeply sampled blood TCRbeta repertoires from subjects exposed to, actively infected with, or recovered from COVID-19 were included in the dataset. The samples were drawn from the first 160 participants of the ongoing ImmuneRACE study and from 1,254 subjects provided by 6 global collaborators. A de-identified subject ID, COVID-19 status, age in years and sex were almost always included in the sample metadata. The prospective study material was composed of cDNA or gDNA derived from T cells, B-cell-depleted T cells, or PBMCs.

General study outcomes and caveats: The quantity of clinical and demographic metadata differed by source and by participant and was supplied without curation.

The immunoSEQ Assay, a bias-controlled multiplex PCR, was used to amplify TCRbeta CDR3 regions from genomic DNA. As for the authors' bioinformatics: Within the assay, amplification of reference gene primers was used to estimate how many nucleated cells each sample contained. To quantify the absolute abundance of each unique TCRbeta CDR3 rearrangement, sequence reads were collapsed and filtered. For each sample, productive Simpson clonality was calculated as the square root of Simpson's diversity index over productive rearrangements. TCRdb took this table from immuneACCESS and kept in-frame rearrangements with V and J called. Such tables lack part of the clones; where checked against another copy, unresolved V genes explain under half of the gap, and the rest is unexplained. V and J calls and clone size are copied from that table; D and trimming were computed from the DNA. The sample yields roughly 36,000 clones; 85% to 95% were counted once. The ten largest clones take up around 4% of the sample.

Each collaborating institution followed its own protocols to collect whole blood in K2EDTA tubes. For TCRbeta analysis, collaborator samples were shipped as frozen whole blood, as isolated PBMCs, or as DNA extracted from either sample type. From the cysteine up to the phenylalanine, the CDR3 has a length of 21 residues. Only the CDR3 portion is preserved as DNA: 63 bases, with reading frame beginning at the first base. CDR1 is given as SGHTA and CDR2 as FQGNSA, both from the germline V gene. The germline V end is reduced by 0 bases and the J end by 5 bases; junction bases left unmatched: 25. Material: peripheral blood. The source is a human donor with active COVID-19. The donor label of this sample is uncertain. The sequence joins TRBV7-2 to TRBJ2-7, with TRBD1 matching 7 junction bases. The CDR3 has the sequence CASSLANRTGTVRRRPHEQYF. The DNA sequence follows: TGTGCCAGCAGCTTAGCTAATCGAACTGGGACAGTAAGACGAAGACCCCACGAGCAGTACTTC. With all but the CDR3 taken from the reference TRBV7-2 and TRBJ2-7 genes, the full variable domain is: GAGVSQSPSNKVTEKGKDVELRCDPISGHTALYWYRQSLGQGLEFLIYFQGNSAPDKSGLPSDRFSAERTGGSVSTLTIQRTQQEDSAVYLCASSLANRTGTVRRRPHEQYFGPGTRLTVT.